This entry concerns a single TCR beta chain. Its antigen is undetermined. In germline, CDR1 is GTSNPN, CDR2 SVGIG (reference sequence). The CDR3 loop spans 12 amino acids. Trimming pared 3 bases from V and 4 bases from J, leaving 9 bases between. Random hexamers were used to reverse transcribe an amount of about 0.45 to 1 ug RNA. TCRdb passed the immunoSEQ multiplex PCR reads through MiXCR, listing each CDR3 protein once. The sample consists of about 180,000 distinct CDR3 sequences, 94% of them appearing once. These data are taken from a study of CD8 T cells in Susac syndrome. The study's findings and limits: In Susac syndrome, CD4+ T cell repertoires lacked any clonal expansion.

TCR beta was sequenced from blood CD8+ and CD4+ T cells. The TCR comes from a human donor with Susac syndrome. Specimen: CD4+ T cells from PBMCs. V usage is TRBV30 and J usage is TRBJ1-1; tentative D call: TRBD1 (5 bases). The CDR3 region has the DNA TGTGCCTGGAGAGGAGGGGTCACTGAAGCTTTCTTT. This sequence encodes CAWRGGVTEAFF.